This passage covers 13 T cell receptor beta chains from one sample sequenced in a study of regulatory T cells. The PCR used 52 TRBV and 13 TRBJ primers. Using immunoSEQ multiplex PCR, the repertoire was profiled, and TCRdb retains in-frame clones only, with some absent. The sample consists of around 15,000 clones, 80% to 95% of them appearing once. Sequenced: CD8+ T cells sorted from blood. All receptors derive from a young adult with CD3G deficiency.

In its sample, this clone was seen once. The chain is built from TRBV6-1 and TRBJ2-1; D is unclear. The germline V and J ends were trimmed by 2 bases and 6 bases, with 17 bases remaining between them. Germline V gene data show CDR1 as MNHNS and CDR2 as SASEGT. The CDR3 runs 16 residues. The CDR3 loop reads CASSELSLTVGNEQFF. CDR3 sequence (DNA): TGTGCCAGCAGTGAATTGAGCTTGACGGTGGGCAATGAGCAGTTCTTC.

The rearrangement uses TRBV6-5 and TRBJ2-7, with no clear D. This CDR3 comprises 14 residues. The ends were cut back, 5 bases at V and 5 bases at J, with 16 bases in the middle. Germline CDR1 and CDR2: MNHEY and SVGAGI. Written as DNA, the CDR3 is TGTGCCAGCAGTGGCGGACCTAGTCCCCACGAGCAGTACTTC. Translating gives CASSGGPSPHEQYF.

The count of this clone is one. V and J are TRBV10-3 and TRBJ1-1, with TRBD1 matching over 9 bases. The CDR3 runs to 16 residues. CDR1 and CDR2 (germline): ENHRY, SYGVKD. V shed 10 bases and J 4 bases; nucleotides not matched to a gene: 16. CDR3 DNA: TGTGCCACAGTCACCTGGACAGGGGAGCACGGCACTGAAGCTTTCTTT. Its protein product is CATVTWTGEHGTEAFF.

This clone was counted once. This CDR3 fails to terminate in the conserved phenylalanine or tryptophan, so it likely reflects a read error. Because the CDR3's place on the DNA is in doubt, the DNA is left out and the CDR3 is given as listed by TCRdb. The chain combines TRBV6-1 with TRBJ2-7. The germline V gene has CDR1 MNHNS and CDR2 SASEGT. The CDR3 length is 12 residues, termini included. The CDR3 loop is CASSETNTIYFY.

The V call is TRBV10-2, the J call TRBJ2-1; 7 positions agree with TRBD2. This CDR3 is built from 16 residues. V trimming: 5 bases; J trimming: 7 bases; junction bases outside the gene matches: 14. Germline CDR1 is WSHSY and CDR2 is SAAADI. The CDR3 here is CASSPRGEGPGNEQFF. The CDR3 coding sequence is TGCGCCAGCAGTCCTCGGGGGGAGGGCCCAGGGAATGAGCAGTTCTTC.

The chain has TRBV7-2 and TRBJ1-4; perhaps TRBD1 as D (5 bases). Germline CDR1 is SGHTA and CDR2 is FQGNSA. V was shortened by 3 bases and J by 4 bases, with 9 bases between the two germline ends. The CDR3 covers 14 residues. This chain's CDR3 is CASSFGGLNEKLFF. The DNA of the CDR3 is TGTGCCAGCAGCTTCGGGGGACTTAATGAAAAACTGTTTTTT.

This rearrangement joins TRBV7-8 to TRBJ2-2; 8 positions agree with TRBD2. Germline V gene lookup returns CDR1 SGHVS and CDR2 FQNEAQ. With 2 bases clipped from V and 6 bases from J, the junction kept 8 bases outside the gene matches. The CDR3 loop spans 16 amino acids. CDR3 sequence reads: CASSLFGGGVAGELFF. CDR3 nucleotide sequence: TGTGCCAGCAGCTTATTCGGGGGGGGAGTCGCCGGGGAGCTGTTTTTT.

The CDR3 region is CASSVVSPYEQYF. The CDR3 bases are TGTGCCAGCAGCGTAGTTAGCCCCTACGAGCAGTACTTC. The V and J genes are TRBV9 and TRBJ2-5; D is unclear. The DNA end lines up better with TRBJ2-7; the J call may be wrong. Germline V CDR1 and CDR2: SGDLS, YYNGEE. The CDR3 covers 13 residues.

The chain links TRBV5-4 to TRBJ2-7; D gene unclear. CDR1 and CDR2 (germline): SGHNT, YYREEE (reference sequence). Between the trimmed V and J ends, which lost 2 bases and 0 bases, there was a span of 9 bases. The CDR3 contains 14 residues. CDR3 DNA: TGTGCCAGCAGCTTCGAGGCCGGCTCCTACGAGCAGTACTTC. Residues: CASSFEAGSYEQYF.

This clone was seen only once. The J gene is TRBJ1-1, the V gene TRBV27; D is perhaps TRBD1 (5 bases). The V gene lost 2 bases and the J gene lost 3 bases, with 10 bases spanning the gap. This CDR3 has 14 residues. From germline, CDR1 is MNHEY and CDR2 SMNVEV (reference sequence). CDR3 coding DNA: TGTGCCAGCAGTTTAGGCTCAGGGTACACTGAAGCTTTCTTT. Its translation is CASSLGSGYTEAFF.

The rearrangement joins TRBV5-4 to TRBJ2-5; D is unclear. With 2 bases removed from V and 5 bases from J, the gap between germline ends came to 13 bases. The length of the CDR3 is 14 residues. The germline CDR1 and CDR2 sequences are SGHNT and YYREEE (reference sequence). This CDR3 reads CASSFLGGLETQYF. CDR3 DNA: TGTGCCAGCAGCTTTTTAGGTGGCCTCGAGACCCAGTACTTC.

This chain links TRBV5-1 with TRBJ2-7, with TRBD1 matching 8 bases. Germline V gives CDR1 SGHRS, CDR2 YFSETQ. The CDR3 sequence is 14 residues long. The V segment lost 4 bases and the J segment 3 bases; nucleotides outside the gene matches: 6. The CDR3 nucleotides read TGCGCCAGCAGCCGGGACAGGCCAAGCTACGAGCAGTACTTC. This gives the protein CASSRDRPSYEQYF.

V gene TRBV6-1 combines with J gene TRBJ1-4; no clear D gene. This CDR3 comprises 14 residues. Germline CDR1 is MNHNS and CDR2 is SASEGT. Trimming removed 10 bases at V and 2 bases at J, with 14 bases between. CDR3: CATLGRRTNEKLFF. DNA of the CDR3: TGTGCCACTCTGGGTCGGCGGACTAATGAAAAACTGTTTTTT.